Below, 17 T cell receptor beta chains from the same sample are listed, as sequenced in a study of blood T cell repertoires in COVID-19 (dated by TCRdb to 2020 to 2021). The library came from the immunoSEQ multiplex PCR assay. As stored in TCRdb, this immuneACCESS dataset retains in-frame rearrangements with V and J assigned. A fraction of the clones does not appear; measured against another copy, unresolved V genes explain less than half of the discrepancy, and the remainder lacks a known reason. This sample gives about 170,000 clones in total; approximately 85% of them show up just once. Of the sample, 6.5% to 7.5% falls within the top ten clones. The specimen sequenced was peripheral blood. The receptor set was obtained from a man older than 75 with COVID-19, enrolled during active disease.

The chain has TRBV7-9 and TRBJ2-1; 11 bases match TRBD2. The germline V gene has CDR1 SEHNR and CDR2 FQNEAQ (reference sequence). The CDR3 has 16 residues. Germline trimming cut 2 bases from V and 8 bases from J; bases unmatched to any gene: 8. This CDR3 reads CASSLLGLAGGYEQFF. The CDR3 nucleotides are TGTGCCAGCAGCTTACTCGGTCTAGCGGGGGGATATGAGCAGTTCTTC.

V gene TRBV14 combines with J gene TRBJ1-2; possible D gene TRBD1, 5 bases. The CDR3 covers 16 residues. Germline assignment: CDR1 SGHDN and CDR2 FVKESK. V was shortened by 0 bases and J by 0 bases, with 11 bases between the two germline ends. CDR3 nucleotides: TGTGCCAGCAGCCAAGATCCGACAGCAGCTAACTATGGCTACACCTTC. Translated: CASSQDPTAANYGYTF. Using reference TRBV14 and TRBJ1-2 for the parts outside the CDR3, the full variable domain is EAGVTQFPSHSVIEKGQTVTLRCDPISGHDNLYWYRRVMGKEIKFLLHFVKESKQDESGMPNNRFLAERTGGTYSTLKVQPAELEDSGVYFCASSQDPTAANYGYTFGSGTRLTVV.

The chain has TRBV5-4 and TRBJ1-1, with 7 nucleotides matching TRBD1. Germline assignment: CDR1 SGHNT and CDR2 YYREEE (reference sequence). This CDR3 comprises 14 residues. J lost 0 bases, V lost 3 bases, and 2 bases had no gene match. CDR3 amino acids: CASSSTGMNTEAFF. The CDR3, as DNA: TGTGCCAGCAGCTCGACAGGGATGAACACTGAAGCTTTCTTT.

The chain couples TRBV19 to TRBJ2-2, with TRBD2 matching over 7 bases. V trimming: 5 bases; J trimming: 4 bases; junction bases outside the gene matches: 10. CDR1 and CDR2 (germline): LNHDA, SQIVND (reference sequence). The CDR3 has 16 amino acids. For the CDR3, the DNA is TGTGCCAGTAGTGGTTTTTTATCGGGGGGCACCGGGGAGCTGTTTTTT. Translating it yields CASSGFLSGGTGELFF.

The chain couples TRBV19 to TRBJ2-7, with 10 bases fitting TRBD2. Germline assignment: CDR1 LNHDA and CDR2 SQIVND (reference sequence). V was pared by 5 bases and J by 7 bases, with 11 bases of the junction left unmatched. The length of the CDR3 is 15 residues. CDR3: CASSRLAGGAGEQYF. The CDR3 DNA follows: TGTGCCAGTAGTCGACTAGCGGGTGGGGCCGGGGAGCAGTACTTC.

This chain uses TRBV14 with TRBJ1-2, with D uncertain. Per germline, CDR1 SGHDN and CDR2 FVKESK. This CDR3 is built from 15 residues. Trimming left V 0 bases short and J 4 bases short, with 12 bases between. The CDR3 protein is CASSQDAQTSYGYTF. The CDR3 region has the DNA TGTGCCAGCAGCCAAGACGCTCAGACAAGCTATGGCTACACCTTC.

This clone was picked up one time. This chain joins TRBV29-1 and TRBJ1-2; 7 nucleotides agree with TRBD1. Trimming cost V 5 bases and J 4 bases; bases outside gene matches: 4. Germline V CDR1 and CDR2: SQVTM, ANQGSEA. The CDR3 sequence is 12 residues long. The CDR3 here is CSVTGQTYGYTF. DNA for the CDR3: TGCAGCGTTACGGGACAGACCTATGGCTACACCTTC.

The V gene is TRBV5-1, the J gene TRBJ1-2, with D possibly matching TRBD1 (6 bases). The CDR3 runs to 16 residues. Looked up from germline, CDR1 is SGHRS and CDR2 is YFSETQ. The V gene lost 0 bases and the J gene lost 1 base, with 13 bases spanning the gap. The CDR3 DNA reads as TGCGCCAGCAGCTTGGGTAGGGCAGGGGATAACTATGGCTACACCTTC. Protein product: CASSLGRAGDNYGYTF.

This chain joins TRBV5-1 and TRBJ1-3; D call uncertain. The CDR3 runs 15 residues. Germline V gene lookup returns CDR1 SGHRS and CDR2 YFSETQ. V was trimmed by 5 bases and J by 0 bases, leaving 12 bases between them. CDR3 in amino acids: CASRPTPTSGNTIYF. CDR3 nucleotide sequence: TGCGCCAGCAGACCGACTCCTACCTCTGGAAACACCATATATTTT. Filled out from reference TRBV5-1 and TRBJ1-3, the complete variable domain reads KAGVTQTPRYLIKTRGQQVTLSCSPISGHRSVSWYQQTPGQGLQFLFEYFSETQRNKGNFPGRFSGRQFSNSRSEMNVSTLELGDSALYLCASRPTPTSGNTIYFGEGSWLTVV.

The genes are TRBV6-5 and TRBJ1-2; 9 nucleotides line up with TRBD1. V dropped 5 bases and J dropped 4; count of bases not matched to a gene: 8. Per the germline V gene, CDR1 is MNHEY and CDR2 is SVGAGI. The CDR3 is 15 residues long. CDR3 protein: CASSTGQGYAYGYTF. In DNA, the CDR3 is TGTGCCAGCAGTACGGGACAGGGTTATGCCTATGGCTACACCTTC.

This clone has a handful of counts. The rearrangement uses TRBV11-2 and TRBJ1-2, with D unclear. The CDR3 loop spans 13 amino acids. CDR1 SGHAT and CDR2 FQNNGV come from the germline V gene. Trimming left V 1 base short and J 8 bases short, with 11 bases between. CDR3 DNA sequence: TGTGCCAGCAGCTTAGGGGGTCTAGCCGGCTACACCTTC. Its translation is CASSLGGLAGYTF.

CDR3 residues: CAISLQGALGETQYF. CDR3 DNA: TGTGCCATCAGTCTACAGGGGGCGCTGGGGGAGACCCAGTACTTC. The chain is built from TRBV10-3 and TRBJ2-5; 9 nucleotides agree with TRBD1. Germline V lookup: CDR1 ENHRY, CDR2 SYGVKD. The CDR3 runs to 15 residues. V dropped 5 bases and J dropped 5; count of bases not matched to a gene: 9.

This chain uses TRBV6-6 with TRBJ2-5; tentatively, D is TRBD2 (6 bases). CDR1 MNHNY and CDR2 SVGAGI come from the germline V gene (reference sequence). The CDR3 contains 15 residues. Trimming took off 0 bases at V and 7 bases at J, with 15 bases between the two ends. CDR3 in amino acids: CASSYSFGDSGTQYF. Here the CDR3 DNA reads TGTGCCAGCAGTTACTCGTTTGGGGACTCGGGGACCCAGTACTTC.

Here the CDR3 reads CASRTVNTGELFF. In DNA, the CDR3 is TGCGCCAGCAGGACTGTAAACACCGGGGAGCTGTTTTTT. This chain uses TRBV10-2 with TRBJ2-2; D is ambiguous. This CDR3 spans 13 amino acids. Germline V gene lookup returns CDR1 WSHSY and CDR2 SAAADI. The ends were cut back, 6 bases at V and 2 bases at J, with 7 bases in the middle.

The chain combines TRBV19 with TRBJ2-5; D is unclear. Germline V gives CDR1 LNHDA, CDR2 SQIVND (reference sequence). The CDR3 extends over 14 amino acids. Trimming cost V 2 bases and J 0 bases, with 7 bases left between them. The CDR3 sequence is CASSITAYQETQYF. The DNA of the CDR3 is TGTGCCAGTAGTATAACAGCTTACCAAGAGACCCAGTACTTC.

V is TRBV6-5 and J is TRBJ1-5; a possible D gene is TRBD1 (6 bases). The V and J ends lost 7 bases and 4 bases respectively, with 11 bases between them. CDR3 length: 13 amino acids. The germline gives CDR1 MNHEY, CDR2 SVGAGI. The CDR3 reads CASTRGQNQPQHF. The CDR3 DNA is TGTGCCAGCACCAGAGGACAGAATCAGCCCCAGCATTTT.

The chain couples TRBV6-2 or TRBV6-3 to TRBJ2-1; 9 nucleotides agree with TRBD1. Germline CDR1 reads MNHEY; CDR2 reads SVGEGT. This CDR3 contains 15 residues. The V gene end was trimmed by 6 bases and the J gene end by 6 bases; junction bases not matched to a gene: 9. CDR3 bases: TGTGCCAGCAGCTTGACAGGGGGTTTTGTCAATGAGCAGTTCTTC. Amino acids: CASSLTGGFVNEQFF.